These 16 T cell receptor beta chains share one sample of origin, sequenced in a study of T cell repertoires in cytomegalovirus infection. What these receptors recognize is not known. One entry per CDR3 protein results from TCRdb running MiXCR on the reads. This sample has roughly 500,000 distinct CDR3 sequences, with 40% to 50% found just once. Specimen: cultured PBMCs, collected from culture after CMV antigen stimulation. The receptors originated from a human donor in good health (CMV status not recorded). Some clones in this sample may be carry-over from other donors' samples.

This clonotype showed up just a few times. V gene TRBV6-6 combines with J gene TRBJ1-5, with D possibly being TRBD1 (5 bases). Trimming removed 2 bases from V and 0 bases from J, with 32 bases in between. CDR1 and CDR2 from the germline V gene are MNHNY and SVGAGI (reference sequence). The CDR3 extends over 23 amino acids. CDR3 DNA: TGTGCCAGCAGTTACCACGTCTTCGACGGGCCGGGGCAGTCAGCTTATAGCAATCAGCCCCAGCATTTT. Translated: CASSYHVFDGPGQSAYSNQPQHF.

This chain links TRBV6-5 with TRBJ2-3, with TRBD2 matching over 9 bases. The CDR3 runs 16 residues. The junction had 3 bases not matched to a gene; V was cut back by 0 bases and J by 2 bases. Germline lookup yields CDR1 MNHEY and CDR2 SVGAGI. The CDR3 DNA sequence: TGTGCCAGCAGTTACTCAGCGGGGGGCATCACAGATACGCAGTATTTT. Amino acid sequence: CASSYSAGGITDTQYF.

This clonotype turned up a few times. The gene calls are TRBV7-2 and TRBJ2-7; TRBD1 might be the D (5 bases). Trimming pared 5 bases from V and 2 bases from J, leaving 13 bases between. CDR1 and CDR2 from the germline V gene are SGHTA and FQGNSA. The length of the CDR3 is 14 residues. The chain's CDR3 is CASSPDRTAYEQYF. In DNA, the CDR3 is TGTGCCAGCAGCCCCGACAGAACCGCCTACGAGCAGTACTTC.

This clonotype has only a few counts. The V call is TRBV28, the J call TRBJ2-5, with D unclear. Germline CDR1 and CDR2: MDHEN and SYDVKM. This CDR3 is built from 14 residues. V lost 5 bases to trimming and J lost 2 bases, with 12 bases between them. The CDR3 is CASSLYPGQETQYF. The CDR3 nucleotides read TGTGCCAGCAGTCTTTATCCAGGTCAAGAGACCCAGTACTTC.

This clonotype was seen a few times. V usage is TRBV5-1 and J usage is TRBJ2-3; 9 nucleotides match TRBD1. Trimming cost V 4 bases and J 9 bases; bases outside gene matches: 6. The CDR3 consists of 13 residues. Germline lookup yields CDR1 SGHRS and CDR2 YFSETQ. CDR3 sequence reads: CASSNTGGATQYF. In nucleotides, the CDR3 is TGCGCCAGCAGCAACACAGGGGGCGCGACGCAGTATTTT.

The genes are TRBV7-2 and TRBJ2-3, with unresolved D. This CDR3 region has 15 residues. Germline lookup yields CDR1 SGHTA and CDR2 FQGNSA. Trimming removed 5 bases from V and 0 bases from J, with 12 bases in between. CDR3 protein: CASSLQSPSTDTQYF. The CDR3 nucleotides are TGTGCCAGCAGCCTCCAGTCCCCTAGCACAGATACGCAGTATTTT. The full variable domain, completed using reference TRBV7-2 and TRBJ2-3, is GAGVSQSPSNKVTEKGKDVELRCDPISGHTALYWYRQSLGQGLEFLIYFQGNSAPDKSGLPSDRFSAERTGGSVSTLTIQRTQQEDSAVYLCASSLQSPSTDTQYFGPGTRLTVL.

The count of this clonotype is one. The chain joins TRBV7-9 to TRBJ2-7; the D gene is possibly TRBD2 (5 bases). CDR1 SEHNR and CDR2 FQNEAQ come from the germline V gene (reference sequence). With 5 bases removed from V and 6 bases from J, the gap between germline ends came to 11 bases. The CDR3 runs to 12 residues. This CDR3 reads CASSPTSPEQYF. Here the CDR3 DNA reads TGTGCCAGCAGCCCCACTAGTCCCGAGCAGTACTTC.

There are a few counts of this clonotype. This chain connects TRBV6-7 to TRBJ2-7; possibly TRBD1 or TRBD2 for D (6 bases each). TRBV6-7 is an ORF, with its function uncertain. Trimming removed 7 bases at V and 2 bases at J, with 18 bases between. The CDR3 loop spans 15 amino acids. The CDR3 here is CASIPRGRPPYEQYF. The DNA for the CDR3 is TGTGCCAGCATCCCAAGGGGGAGGCCCCCCTACGAGCAGTACTTC.

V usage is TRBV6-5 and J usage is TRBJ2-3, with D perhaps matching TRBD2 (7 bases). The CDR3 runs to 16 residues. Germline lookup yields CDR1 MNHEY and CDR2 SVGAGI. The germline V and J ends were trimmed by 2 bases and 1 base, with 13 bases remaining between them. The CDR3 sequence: CASSYARGGGTDTQYF. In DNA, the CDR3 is TGTGCCAGCAGTTACGCAAGGGGGGGCGGCACAGATACGCAGTATTTT.

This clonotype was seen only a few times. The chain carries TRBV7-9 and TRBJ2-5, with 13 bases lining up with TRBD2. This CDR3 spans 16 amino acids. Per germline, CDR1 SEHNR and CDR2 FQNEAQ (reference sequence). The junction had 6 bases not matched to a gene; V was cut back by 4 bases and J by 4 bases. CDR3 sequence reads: CASSSLGLAGRETQYF. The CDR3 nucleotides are TGTGCCAGCAGCTCCTTGGGACTAGCGGGGCGAGAGACCCAGTACTTC.

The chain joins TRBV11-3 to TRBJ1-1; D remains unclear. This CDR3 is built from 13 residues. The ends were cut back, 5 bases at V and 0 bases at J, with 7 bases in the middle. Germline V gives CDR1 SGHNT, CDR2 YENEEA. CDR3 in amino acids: CASSAFLNTEAFF. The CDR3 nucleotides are TGTGCCAGCAGCGCTTTTTTGAACACTGAAGCTTTCTTT.

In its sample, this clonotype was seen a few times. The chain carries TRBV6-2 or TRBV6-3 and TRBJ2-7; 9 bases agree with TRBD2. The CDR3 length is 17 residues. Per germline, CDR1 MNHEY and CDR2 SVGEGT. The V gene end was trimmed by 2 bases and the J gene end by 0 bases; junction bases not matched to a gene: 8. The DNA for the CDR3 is TGTGCCAGCAGTTACGGCGGCGGGGGGGTACTCTCCTACGAGCAGTACTTC. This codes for CASSYGGGGVLSYEQYF.

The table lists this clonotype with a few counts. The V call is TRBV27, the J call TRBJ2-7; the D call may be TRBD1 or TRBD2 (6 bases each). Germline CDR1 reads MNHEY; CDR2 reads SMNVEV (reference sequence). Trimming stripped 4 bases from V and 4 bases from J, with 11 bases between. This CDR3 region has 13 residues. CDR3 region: CASSWGAGYEQYF. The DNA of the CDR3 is TGTGCCAGCAGTTGGGGGGCAGGATACGAGCAGTACTTC.

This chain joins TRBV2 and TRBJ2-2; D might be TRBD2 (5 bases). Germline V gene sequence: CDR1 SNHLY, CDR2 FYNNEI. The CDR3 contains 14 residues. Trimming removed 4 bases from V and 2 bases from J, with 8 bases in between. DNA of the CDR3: TGTGCCAGCAGTGTCGGGGTAAACACCGGGGAGCTGTTTTTT. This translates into CASSVGVNTGELFF. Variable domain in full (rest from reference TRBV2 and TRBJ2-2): EPEVTQTPSHQVTQMGQEVILRCVPISNHLYFYWYRQILGQKVEFLVSFYNNEISEKSEIFDDQFSVERPDGSNFTLKIRSTKLEDSAMYFCASSVGVNTGELFFGEGSRLTVL.

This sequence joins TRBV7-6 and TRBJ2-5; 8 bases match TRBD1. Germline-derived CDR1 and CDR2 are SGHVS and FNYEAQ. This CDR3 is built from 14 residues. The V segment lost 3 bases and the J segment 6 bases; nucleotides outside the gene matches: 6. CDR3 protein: CASSLVPGGKTQYF. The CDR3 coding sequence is TGTGCCAGCAGCTTGGTCCCAGGGGGCAAGACCCAGTACTTC.

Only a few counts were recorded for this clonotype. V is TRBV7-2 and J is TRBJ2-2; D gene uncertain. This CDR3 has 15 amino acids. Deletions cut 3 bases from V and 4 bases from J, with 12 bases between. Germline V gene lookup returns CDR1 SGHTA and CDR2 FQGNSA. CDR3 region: CASSFSPRGTGELFF. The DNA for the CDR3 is TGTGCCAGCAGCTTTAGCCCCCGCGGCACCGGGGAGCTGTTTTTT.